This TCR beta chain was observed in a study of OX40 agonist ivuxolimab in advanced cancers. The overall study: Patients received ivuxolimab, an intravenous treatment, every 2 weeks at 0.01 to 10 mg/kg.

Assay used: immunoSEQ multiplex PCR; TCRdb lists only in-frame clones, some missing. The sample lists approximately 60,000 clones, approximately 85% occurring once. Germline V CDR1 and CDR2: GTSNPN, SVGIG (reference sequence). Trimming removed 4 bases from V and 1 base from J, with 11 bases in between. This CDR3 is built from 14 residues. This chain links TRBV30 with TRBJ1-5; the D gene is possibly TRBD1 (6 bases). The sequences come from CD4+ or CD8+ T cells sorted from blood, collected in a trial of the OX40 agonist ivuxolimab. The receptor was isolated from an adult with an advanced solid tumor such as melanoma, head and neck, liver or kidney cancer. CDR3 sequence: CAWNIQGSNQPQHF. The CDR3, as DNA: TGTGCCTGGAACATTCAGGGGAGCAATCAGCCCCAGCATTTT.